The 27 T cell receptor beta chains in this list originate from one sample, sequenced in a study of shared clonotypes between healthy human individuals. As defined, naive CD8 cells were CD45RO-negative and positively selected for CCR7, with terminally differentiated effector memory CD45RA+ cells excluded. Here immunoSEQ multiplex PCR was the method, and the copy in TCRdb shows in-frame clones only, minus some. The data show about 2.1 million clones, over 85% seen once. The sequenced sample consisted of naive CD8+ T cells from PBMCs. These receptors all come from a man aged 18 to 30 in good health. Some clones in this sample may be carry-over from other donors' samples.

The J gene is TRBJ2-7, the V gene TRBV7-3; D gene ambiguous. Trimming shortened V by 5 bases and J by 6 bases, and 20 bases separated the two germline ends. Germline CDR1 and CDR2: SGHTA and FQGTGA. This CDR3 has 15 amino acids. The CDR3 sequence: CASSPSLGSWGEQYF. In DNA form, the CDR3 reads TGTGCCAGCAGCCCGTCTTTGGGTAGCTGGGGCGAGCAGTACTTC.

The CDR3 is CASSPRLASPGELFF. The CDR3 nucleotides read TGCGCCAGCAGCCCCCGACTAGCTAGCCCCGGGGAGCTGTTTTTT. This chain joins TRBV5-1 and TRBJ2-2; 7 bases match TRBD2. Germline V gives CDR1 SGHRS, CDR2 YFSETQ. This CDR3 region has 15 residues. The J segment lost 6 bases and the V segment lost 4 bases, leaving 9 bases of the junction unmatched.

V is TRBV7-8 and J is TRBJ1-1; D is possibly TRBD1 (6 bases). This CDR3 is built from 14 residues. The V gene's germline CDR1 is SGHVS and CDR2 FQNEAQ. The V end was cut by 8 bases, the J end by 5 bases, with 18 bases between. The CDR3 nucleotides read TGTGCCAGCCAGACTGGACAGCGGGGGACTGAAGCTTTCTTT. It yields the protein CASQTGQRGTEAFF.

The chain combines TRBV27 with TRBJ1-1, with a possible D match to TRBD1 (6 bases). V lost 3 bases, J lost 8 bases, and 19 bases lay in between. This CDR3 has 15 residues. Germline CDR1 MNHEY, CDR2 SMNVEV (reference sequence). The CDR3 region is CASSLDRGALPEAFF. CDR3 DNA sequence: TGTGCCAGCAGTTTGGATAGGGGGGCCCTCCCCGAAGCTTTCTTT.

The CDR3 DNA follows: TGTGCCAGCAGCCAATTTACCGGGCGGAAAAACAATGAGCAGTTCTTC. This translates into CASSQFTGRKNNEQFF. The chain has TRBV28 and TRBJ2-1; D gene uncertain. V was trimmed by 6 bases and J by 5 bases, leaving 20 bases between them. Germline CDR1 is MDHEN and CDR2 is SYDVKM. This CDR3 is 16 amino acids long.

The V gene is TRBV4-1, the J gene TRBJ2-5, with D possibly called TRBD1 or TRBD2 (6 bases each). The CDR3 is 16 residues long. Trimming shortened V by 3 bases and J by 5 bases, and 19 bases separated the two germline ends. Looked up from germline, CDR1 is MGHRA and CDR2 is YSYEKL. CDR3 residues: CASSHRDSDRGETQYF. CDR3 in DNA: TGCGCCAGCAGCCACCGGGACTCCGATAGGGGGGAGACCCAGTACTTC.

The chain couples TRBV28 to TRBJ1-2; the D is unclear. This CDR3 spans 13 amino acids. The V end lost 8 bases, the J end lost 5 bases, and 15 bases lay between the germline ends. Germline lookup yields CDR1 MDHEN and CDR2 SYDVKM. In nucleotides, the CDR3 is TGTGCCAGCTGTGGGGATTACGGATATGGCTACACCTTC. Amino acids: CASCGDYGYGYTF.

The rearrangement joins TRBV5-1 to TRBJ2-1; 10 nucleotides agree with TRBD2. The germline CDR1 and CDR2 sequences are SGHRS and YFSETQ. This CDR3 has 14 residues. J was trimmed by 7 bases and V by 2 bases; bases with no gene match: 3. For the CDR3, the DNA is TGCGCCAGCAGCTTCACTAGCGGGGCAAATGAGCAGTTCTTC. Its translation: CASSFTSGANEQFF.

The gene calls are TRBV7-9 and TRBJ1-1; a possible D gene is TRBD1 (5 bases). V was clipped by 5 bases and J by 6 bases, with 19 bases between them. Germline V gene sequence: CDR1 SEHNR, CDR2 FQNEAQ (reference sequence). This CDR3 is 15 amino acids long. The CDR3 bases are TGTGCCAGCAGCCCGCAGACAGCGCCGAGAGCTGAAGCTTTCTTT. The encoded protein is CASSPQTAPRAEAFF. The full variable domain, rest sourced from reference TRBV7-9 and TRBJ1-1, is DTGVSQNPRHKITKRGQNVTFRCDPISEHNRLYWYRQTLGQGPEFLTYFQNEAQLEKSRLLSDRFSAERPKGSFSTLEIQRTEQGDSAMYLCASSPQTAPRAEAFFGQGTRLTVV.

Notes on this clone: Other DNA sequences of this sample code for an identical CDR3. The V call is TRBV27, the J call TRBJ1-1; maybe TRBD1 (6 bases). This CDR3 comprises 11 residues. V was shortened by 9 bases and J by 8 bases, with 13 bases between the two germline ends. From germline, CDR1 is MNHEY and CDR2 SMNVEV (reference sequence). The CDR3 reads CASRSGVEAFF. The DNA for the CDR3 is TGTGCCAGTAGATCAGGGGTCGAAGCTTTCTTT.

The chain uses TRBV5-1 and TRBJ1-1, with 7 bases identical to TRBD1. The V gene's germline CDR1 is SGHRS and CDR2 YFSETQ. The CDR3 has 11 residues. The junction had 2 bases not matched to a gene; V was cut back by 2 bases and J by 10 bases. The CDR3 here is CASSFGTAAFF. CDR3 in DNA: TGCGCCAGCAGCTTCGGGACAGCAGCTTTCTTT.

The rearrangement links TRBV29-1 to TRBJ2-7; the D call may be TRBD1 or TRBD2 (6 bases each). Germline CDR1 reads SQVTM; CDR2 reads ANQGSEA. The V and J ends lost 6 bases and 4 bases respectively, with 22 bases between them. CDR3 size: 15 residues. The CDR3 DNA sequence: TGCAGCGTAAGCAGGGGCAGGGGAGGTTTTTACGAGCAGTACTTC. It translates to CSVSRGRGGFYEQYF.

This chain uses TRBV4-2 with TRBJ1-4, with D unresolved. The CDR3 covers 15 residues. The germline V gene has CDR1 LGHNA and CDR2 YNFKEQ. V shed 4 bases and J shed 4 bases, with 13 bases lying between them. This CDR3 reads CASSPPAGGNEKLFF. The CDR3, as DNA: TGTGCCAGCAGCCCCCCCGCCGGTGGTAATGAAAAACTGTTTTTT.

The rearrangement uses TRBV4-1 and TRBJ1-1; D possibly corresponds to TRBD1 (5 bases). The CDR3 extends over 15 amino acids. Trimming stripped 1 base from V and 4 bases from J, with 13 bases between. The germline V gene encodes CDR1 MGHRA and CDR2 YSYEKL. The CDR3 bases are TGCGCCAGCAGCCAAGTGCCGCCCGGGGCCACTGAAGCTTTCTTT. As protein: CASSQVPPGATEAFF.

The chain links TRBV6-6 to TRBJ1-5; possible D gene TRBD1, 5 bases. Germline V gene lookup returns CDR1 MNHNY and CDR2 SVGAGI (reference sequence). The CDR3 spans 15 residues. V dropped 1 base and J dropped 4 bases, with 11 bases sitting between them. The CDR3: CASSYLSGGNQPQHF. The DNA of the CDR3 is TGTGCCAGCAGTTACTTATCGGGGGGAAATCAGCCCCAGCATTTT.

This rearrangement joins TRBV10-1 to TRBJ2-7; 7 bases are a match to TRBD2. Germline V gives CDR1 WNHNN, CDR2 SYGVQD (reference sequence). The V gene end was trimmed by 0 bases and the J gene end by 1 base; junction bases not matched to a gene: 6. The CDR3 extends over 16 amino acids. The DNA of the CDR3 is TGCGCCAGCAGTGAGTCGGTGCGGCGGGGGTCCTACGAGCAGTACTTC. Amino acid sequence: CASSESVRRGSYEQYF.

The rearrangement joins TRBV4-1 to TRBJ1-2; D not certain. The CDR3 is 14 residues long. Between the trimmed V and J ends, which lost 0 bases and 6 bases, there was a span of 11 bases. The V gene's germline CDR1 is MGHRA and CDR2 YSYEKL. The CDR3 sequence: CASSQEVQTHGYTF. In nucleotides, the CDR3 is TGCGCCAGCAGCCAAGAAGTCCAAACTCATGGCTACACCTTC.

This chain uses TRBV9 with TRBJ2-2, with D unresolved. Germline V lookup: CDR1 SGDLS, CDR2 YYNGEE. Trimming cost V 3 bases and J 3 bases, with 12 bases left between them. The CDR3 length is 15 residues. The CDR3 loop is CASSDTRSYTGELFF. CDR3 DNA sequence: TGTGCCAGCAGCGATACTCGTAGTTACACCGGGGAGCTGTTTTTT.

The CDR3 DNA sequence: TGTGCCAGTAGTATTGTTCAAGGGCTGCCTCAGCCCCAGCATTTT. Encoded protein: CASSIVQGLPQPQHF. The chain is built from TRBV19 and TRBJ1-5; no firm D call. CDR1 and CDR2 (germline): LNHDA, SQIVND (reference sequence). V was pared by 3 bases and J by 6 bases, with 15 bases between. The length of the CDR3 is 15 residues. The variable domain in full, completed from reference TRBV19 and TRBJ1-5, reads DGGITQSPKYLFRKEGQNVTLSCEQNLNHDAMYWYRQDPGQGLRLIYYSQIVNDFQKGDIAEGYSVSREKKESFPLTVTSAQKNPTAFYLCASSIVQGLPQPQHFGDGTRLSIL.

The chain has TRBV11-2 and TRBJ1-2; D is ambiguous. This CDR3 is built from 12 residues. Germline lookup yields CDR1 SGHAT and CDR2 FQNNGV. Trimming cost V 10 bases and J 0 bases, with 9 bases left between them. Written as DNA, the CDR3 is TGTGCCAATCTGGATCCTAACTATGGCTACACCTTC. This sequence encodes CANLDPNYGYTF.

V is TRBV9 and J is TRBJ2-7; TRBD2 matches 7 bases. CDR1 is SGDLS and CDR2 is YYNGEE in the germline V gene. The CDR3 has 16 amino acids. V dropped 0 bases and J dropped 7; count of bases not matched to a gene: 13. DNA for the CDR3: TGTGCCAGCAGCGTAGGGGATGGGGCGGGAGCGGGGGAGCAGTACTTC. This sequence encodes CASSVGDGAGAGEQYF.

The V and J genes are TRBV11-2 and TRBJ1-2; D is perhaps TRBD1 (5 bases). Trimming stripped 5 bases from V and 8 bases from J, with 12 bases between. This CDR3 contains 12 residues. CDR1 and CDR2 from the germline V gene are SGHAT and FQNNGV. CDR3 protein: CASSPFGGGYTF. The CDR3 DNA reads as TGTGCCAGCAGCCCATTTGGGGGGGGCTACACCTTC.

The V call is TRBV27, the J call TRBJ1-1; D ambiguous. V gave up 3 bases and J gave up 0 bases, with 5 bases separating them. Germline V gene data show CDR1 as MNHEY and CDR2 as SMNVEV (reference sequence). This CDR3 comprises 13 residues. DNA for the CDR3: TGTGCCAGCAGTTTTTTACTGAACACTGAAGCTTTCTTT. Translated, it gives CASSFLLNTEAFF.

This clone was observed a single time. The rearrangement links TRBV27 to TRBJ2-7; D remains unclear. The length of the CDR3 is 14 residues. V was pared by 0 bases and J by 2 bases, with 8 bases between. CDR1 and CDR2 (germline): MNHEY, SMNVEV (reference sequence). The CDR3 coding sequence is TGTGCCAGCAGTTTATCGAATCTGCCCTACGAGCAGTACTTC. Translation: CASSLSNLPYEQYF.

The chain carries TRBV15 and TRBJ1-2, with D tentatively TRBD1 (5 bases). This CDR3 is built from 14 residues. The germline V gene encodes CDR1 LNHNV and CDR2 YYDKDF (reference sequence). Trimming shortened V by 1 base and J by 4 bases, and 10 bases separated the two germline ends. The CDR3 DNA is TGTGCCACCAGCAGAGGCCCGGGGGGCTATGGCTACACCTTC. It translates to CATSRGPGGYGYTF.

CDR3 amino acids: CASSVGSGRGSNEKLFF. The DNA for the CDR3 is TGTGCCAGCAGCGTAGGTTCAGGGCGGGGATCTAATGAAAAACTGTTTTTT. The chain links TRBV9 to TRBJ1-4, with a tentative D call TRBD1 (5 bases). Trimming cost V 0 bases and J 3 bases, with 15 bases left between them. Germline V gene lookup returns CDR1 SGDLS and CDR2 YYNGEE. The CDR3 length is 17 residues.

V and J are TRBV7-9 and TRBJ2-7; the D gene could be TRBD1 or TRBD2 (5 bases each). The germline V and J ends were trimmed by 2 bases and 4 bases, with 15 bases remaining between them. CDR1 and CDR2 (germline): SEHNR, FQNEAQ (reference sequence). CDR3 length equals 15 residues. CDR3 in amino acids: CASSLSSGRDYEQYF. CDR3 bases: TGTGCCAGCAGCTTAAGTTCGGGACGGGATTACGAGCAGTACTTC.